This TCR beta chain was sequenced for a study of T and B cells in COVID-19 patients. Study outcomes and limitations: Blood from mildly ill patients while symptomatic, and early samples from severe cases, were scarce. Active COVID-19 showed highly clonal TRB repertoires; recovery showed diversity and richness above healthy donors.

TRB was amplified from about 250-500 ng of blood genomic DNA. There are 16 residues in the CDR3. The V end lost 0 bases, the J end lost 8 bases, and 20 bases lay between the germline ends. Germline CDR1 is SGHNT and CDR2 is YYREEE (reference sequence). This clonotype was detected a few times. Its antigen is undetermined. Multiplex PCR with BIOMED2 TRB-A/B primer pools amplified TRB rearrangements. Using its own MiXCR run on the multiplex PCR reads, TCRdb lists one record per CDR3 protein. Of approximately 3,000 distinct CDR3 sequences detected, 28% appear once; the ten largest clones hold roughly two thirds.

Input material: blood. The clonotype comes from a human donor with active COVID-19. The donor label of this sample is uncertain. The rearrangement uses TRBV5-4 and TRBJ1-2, with a weak D call TRBD1 (5 bases). CDR3: CASSLVATTGVGGYTF. DNA for the CDR3: TGTGCCAGCAGCTTGGTGGCCACTACAGGCGTTGGCGGCTACACCTTC.